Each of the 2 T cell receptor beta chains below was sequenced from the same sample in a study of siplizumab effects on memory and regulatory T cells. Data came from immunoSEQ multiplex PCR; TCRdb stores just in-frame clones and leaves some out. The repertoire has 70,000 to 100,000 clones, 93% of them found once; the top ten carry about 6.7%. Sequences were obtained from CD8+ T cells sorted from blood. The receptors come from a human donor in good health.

The CDR3 DNA is TGTGCCAGTAGTACCTCAGGGGTGACTAATGAAAAACTGTTTTTT. Its translation: CASSTSGVTNEKLFF. This sequence joins TRBV19 and TRBJ1-4; tentatively, D is TRBD1 (6 bases). The CDR3 totals 15 residues. Germline assignment: CDR1 LNHDA and CDR2 SQIVND (reference sequence). Trimming took off 4 bases at V and 2 bases at J, with 11 bases between the two ends.

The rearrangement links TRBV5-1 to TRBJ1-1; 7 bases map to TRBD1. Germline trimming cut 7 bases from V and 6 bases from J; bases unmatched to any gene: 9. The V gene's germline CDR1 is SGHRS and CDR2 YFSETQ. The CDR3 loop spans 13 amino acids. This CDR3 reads CASGEGARAEAFF. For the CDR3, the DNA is TGCGCCAGCGGGGAGGGGGCGCGCGCTGAAGCTTTCTTT.